The 5 T cell receptor beta chains below come from one sample, sequenced in a study of blood T cell repertoires in COVID-19. Using immunoSEQ multiplex PCR, the repertoire was profiled, and TCRdb retains in-frame clones only, with some absent. Here the sample spans 63,000 or so clones, approximately 80% being singletons. The sequenced material came from peripheral blood. The receptors shown here come from a man older than 75 with active COVID-19.

The chain has TRBV6-5 and TRBJ1-2; weak D call: TRBD1 (5 bases). The germline V gene has CDR1 MNHEY and CDR2 SVGAGI. The CDR3 totals 11 residues. The V and J ends lost 7 bases and 7 bases respectively, with 10 bases between them. CDR3 coding DNA: TGTGCCAGCACCCAGGGTCGTGGCTACACCTTC. Its translation is CASTQGRGYTF.

The V gene is TRBV19, the J gene TRBJ1-2; 9 bases line up with TRBD1. Trimming at V came to 5 bases and at J to 4 bases, leaving 11 bases not matched to a gene. Germline lookup yields CDR1 LNHDA and CDR2 SQIVND (reference sequence). The CDR3 spans 16 residues. The chain's CDR3 is CASSATGTGLAYGYTF. As DNA, the CDR3 is TGTGCCAGTAGTGCAACCGGGACAGGGTTAGCCTATGGCTACACCTTC.

The chain is built from TRBV6-2 or TRBV6-3 and TRBJ2-5, with 7 nucleotides matching TRBD1. This CDR3 has 15 amino acids. CDR1 is MNHEY and CDR2 is SVGEGT in the germline V gene. The junction had 12 bases not matched to a gene; V was cut back by 6 bases and J by 5 bases. DNA of the CDR3: TGTGCCAGCAGCCGAAGGGACAGACTGTTGGAGACCCAGTACTTC. Encoded protein: CASSRRDRLLETQYF.

This clone occurred a few times. The chain is built from TRBV7-2 and TRBJ1-3, with a tentative D call TRBD1 (6 bases). CDR3 size: 14 residues. The germline V and J ends were trimmed by 5 bases and 7 bases, with 15 bases remaining between them. Germline assignment: CDR1 SGHTA and CDR2 FQGNSA. The CDR3 bases are TGTGCCAGCAGCCACCGGGACATAGGGAACACCATATATTTT. This gives the protein CASSHRDIGNTIYF.

This clone came up once. This chain links TRBV30 with TRBJ1-1; possibly TRBD1 for D (5 bases). From germline, CDR1 is GTSNPN and CDR2 SVGIG (reference sequence). The CDR3 runs 13 residues. V lost 3 bases, J lost 4 bases, and 12 bases lay in between. The CDR3 DNA reads TGTGCCTGGAGAATGACAGTTTCCACTGAAGCTTTCTTT. Its translation is CAWRMTVSTEAFF.